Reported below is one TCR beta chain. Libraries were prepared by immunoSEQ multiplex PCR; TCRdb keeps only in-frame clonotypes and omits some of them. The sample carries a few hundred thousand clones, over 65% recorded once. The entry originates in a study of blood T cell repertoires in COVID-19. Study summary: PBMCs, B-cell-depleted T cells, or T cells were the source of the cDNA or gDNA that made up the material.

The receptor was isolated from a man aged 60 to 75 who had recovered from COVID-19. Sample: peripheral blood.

The CDR3 is CASSREAGGLYNEQFF. The CDR3 nucleotides are TGTGCCAGCAGCCGAGAAGCGGGGGGGCTTTACAATGAGCAGTTCTTC. The J gene is TRBJ2-1, the V gene TRBV4-2; 10 bases map to TRBD2. V was clipped by 4 bases and J by 4 bases; unmatched bases: 7. Germline V gene lookup returns CDR1 LGHNA and CDR2 YNFKEQ. There are 16 residues in the CDR3.